Following are 11 T cell receptor beta chains from one sample sequenced in a study of Ad26.COV2.S vaccination and SARS-CoV-2 variants. Only in-frame clones appear in the TCRdb table, and some are missing; sequencing was by immunoSEQ multiplex PCR. The repertoire consists of approximately 140,000 clones, with just over 85% occurring once and the leading ten covering less than 6%. Here the sequenced sample was peripheral blood, taken after recovery from COVID-19. Source of these receptors: a human donor who had recovered from COVID-19.

V and J are TRBV27 and TRBJ1-5; D is undetermined. Deletions cut 3 bases from V and 3 bases from J, with 6 bases between. This CDR3 contains 13 residues. Germline V gives CDR1 MNHEY, CDR2 SMNVEV (reference sequence). As DNA, the CDR3 is TGTGCCAGCAGTTTTTCCTACAATCAGCCCCAGCATTTT. Residues: CASSFSYNQPQHF.

CDR3 loop: CASSLVRSGDKFF. Written as DNA, the CDR3 is TGTGCCAGCAGCTTAGTGAGGTCGGGGGATAAGTTCTTC. The chain couples TRBV11-2 to TRBJ2-1; perhaps TRBD2 as D (6 bases). Trimming left V 1 base short and J 14 bases short, with 15 bases between. The CDR3 is 13 residues long. Germline V CDR1 and CDR2: SGHAT, FQNNGV.

The chain combines TRBV6-1 with TRBJ2-7; 7 positions agree with TRBD1. The J segment lost 0 bases and the V segment lost 3 bases, leaving 8 bases of the junction unmatched. CDR1 and CDR2 (germline): MNHNS, SASEGT. The CDR3 loop spans 16 amino acids. The chain's CDR3 is CASSDPGQWSSYEQYF. In nucleotides, the CDR3 is TGTGCCAGCAGTGACCCGGGACAGTGGAGCTCCTACGAGCAGTACTTC.

Only one count was recorded for this clone. The chain joins TRBV12-3 or TRBV12-4 to TRBJ1-1; the D is unclear. CDR3 size: 13 residues. The V end was cut by 5 bases, the J end by 1 base, with 8 bases between. The CDR3 sequence: CASSPAWNTEAFF. The CDR3 coding sequence is TGTGCCAGCAGTCCCGCATGGAACACTGAAGCTTTCTTT.

The chain links TRBV5-4 to TRBJ1-3; 10 bases are a match to TRBD1. Germline loops: CDR1 SGHNT, CDR2 YYREEE (reference sequence). The CDR3 has 14 residues. Trimming cost V 4 bases and J 6 bases; bases outside gene matches: 4. CDR3: CASSPDRGPNTIYF. The CDR3 DNA follows: TGTGCCAGCAGCCCCGACAGGGGGCCAAACACCATATATTTT. The full variable domain, with the rest looked up from reference TRBV5-4 and TRBJ1-3, is ETGVTQSPTHLIKTRGQQVTLRCSSQSGHNTVSWYQQALGQGPQFIFQYYREEENGRGNFPPRFSGLQFPNYSSELNVNALELDDSALYLCASSPDRGPNTIYFGEGSWLTVV.

This sequence joins TRBV6-5 and TRBJ1-2, with D perhaps TRBD1 (5 bases). The CDR3 consists of 14 residues. Trimming left V 6 bases short and J 5 bases short, with 16 bases between. Per the germline V gene, CDR1 is MNHEY and CDR2 is SVGAGI. CDR3 region: CASSLTEKGYGYTF. CDR3 sequence (DNA): TGTGCCAGCAGCCTGACGGAAAAGGGGTATGGCTACACCTTC.

The chain combines TRBV7-2 with TRBJ2-7; D remains unclear. V lost 3 bases and J 0 bases, leaving 9 bases between the germline ends. Germline V lookup: CDR1 SGHTA, CDR2 FQGNSA. The CDR3 covers 14 residues. CDR3 coding DNA: TGTGCCAGCAGCTTCGGGCAGCCCTCCTACGAGCAGTACTTC. Protein sequence: CASSFGQPSYEQYF.

The rearrangement joins TRBV3-1 (or the pseudogene TRBV3-2) to TRBJ2-3; 9 bases are shared with TRBD2. CDR1 is LGHDT and CDR2 is YNNKEL in the germline V gene (reference sequence). V lost 5 bases, J lost 0 bases, and 15 bases stayed unmatched. This CDR3 has 19 residues. The CDR3 DNA reads as TGTGCCAGCAGCGAAAGGCGGGGGGGCTCTGCGTCTAGCACAGATACGCAGTATTTT. Translating gives CASSERRGGSASSTDTQYF.

The genes are TRBV9 and TRBJ1-5, with TRBD1 identical over 7 bases. This CDR3 spans 14 amino acids. V dropped 0 bases and J dropped 6; count of bases not matched to a gene: 3. CDR1 is SGDLS and CDR2 is YYNGEE in the germline V gene. CDR3 DNA sequence: TGTGCCAGCAGCGTAGGGGACAGTACTCAGCCCCAGCATTTT. This sequence encodes CASSVGDSTQPQHF.

The rearrangement uses TRBV5-4 and TRBJ2-1; possibly TRBD1 or TRBD2 for D (5 bases each). CDR1 is SGHNT, CDR2 YYREEE, per germline (reference sequence). Trimming took 5 bases from V and 0 from J, leaving 12 bases between them. The CDR3 loop spans 15 amino acids. The CDR3 bases are TGTGCCAGCAGTACGGGGCTAAGCTCCTACAATGAGCAGTTCTTC. Its translation is CASSTGLSSYNEQFF.

The chain carries TRBV6-2 or TRBV6-3 and TRBJ2-1; D ambiguous. Between the trimmed V and J ends, which lost 6 bases and 0 bases, there was a span of 15 bases. Germline CDR1 is MNHEY and CDR2 is SVGEGT. This CDR3 has 16 amino acids. The CDR3 DNA reads as TGTGCCAGCAGCCTCGGACGGATGAGCTCCTACAATGAGCAGTTCTTC. This gives the protein CASSLGRMSSYNEQFF.